This passage covers 21 T cell receptor beta chains from one sample sequenced in a study of T cell responses to AZD1222 COVID-19 vaccine. This table comes from immunoSEQ multiplex PCR, and its TCRdb copy is limited to in-frame clones, with some not included. The sample includes 95,000 to 150,000 clones, about 85% of them seen just once. Sample: peripheral blood, taken on day 0 of AZD1222 vaccination. These receptor sequences come from an adult in good health.

The CDR3, as DNA: TGTGCCAGCGGCCCAAATGGCGCTTTCTTT. It is translated as CASGPNGAFF. This chain uses TRBV28 with TRBJ1-1, with no clear D. CDR1 is MDHEN, CDR2 SYDVKM, per germline. V was clipped by 8 bases and J by 11 bases, with 12 bases between them. The CDR3 has 10 residues.

The chain links TRBV6-5 to TRBJ1-2, with a possible D match to TRBD1 (6 bases). Per germline, CDR1 MNHEY and CDR2 SVGAGI. Trimming removed 1 base from V and 6 bases from J, with 9 bases in between. The CDR3 runs to 13 residues. CDR3 DNA: TGTGCCAGCAGTTACTGGGCAGGGGATGGCTACACCTTC. It yields the protein CASSYWAGDGYTF.

This sequence joins TRBV19 and TRBJ2-4; 11 bases match TRBD1. V dropped 1 base and J dropped 7; count of bases not matched to a gene: 6. The CDR3 extends over 16 amino acids. Looked up from germline, CDR1 is LNHDA and CDR2 is SQIVND (reference sequence). The CDR3 loop reads CASSIGTGGVGNIQYF. The CDR3 nucleotides are TGTGCCAGTAGTATAGGGACAGGGGGCGTTGGGAACATTCAGTACTTC.

This rearrangement joins TRBV29-1 to TRBJ1-2; the D gene is possibly TRBD1 (5 bases). The CDR3 is made up of 13 amino acids. CDR1 SQVTM and CDR2 ANQGSEA come from the germline V gene. Trimming shortened V by 5 bases and J by 5 bases, and 15 bases separated the two germline ends. The CDR3 DNA reads as TGCAGCGTTATGACAGTCCTAAGATATGGCTACACCTTC. It is translated as CSVMTVLRYGYTF.

This chain links TRBV30 with TRBJ1-6; 9 bases are shared with TRBD1. The CDR3 sequence is 16 residues long. Germline V gene sequence: CDR1 GTSNPN, CDR2 SVGIG (reference sequence). Unmatched junction bases numbered 3, after V lost 3 bases and J lost 0 bases. The DNA for the CDR3 is TGTGCCTGGAGGGGGACAGGGCGCTCCTATAATTCACCCCTCCACTTT. The encoded protein is CAWRGTGRSYNSPLHF.

The chain uses TRBV14 and TRBJ2-7, with TRBD1 matching over 9 bases. The CDR3 is 17 residues long. In germline, CDR1 is SGHDN, CDR2 FVKESK. V was pared by 0 bases and J by 2 bases, with 8 bases of the junction left unmatched. The chain's CDR3 is CASSQEGRTGVPYEQYF. The CDR3 bases are TGTGCCAGCAGCCAAGAGGGCCGGACAGGGGTCCCCTACGAGCAGTACTTC.

The chain couples TRBV20-1 to TRBJ2-1; 9 bases match TRBD2. The CDR3 spans 14 residues. Germline V lookup: CDR1 DFQATT, CDR2 SNEGSKA (reference sequence). V dropped 3 bases and J dropped 9; count of bases not matched to a gene: 9. For the CDR3, the DNA is TGCAGTGCTAGTCTGCGCGGGGGGGTTGGTGAGCAGTTCTTC. Translating it yields CSASLRGGVGEQFF.

The rearrangement joins TRBV12-3 or TRBV12-4 to TRBJ1-1; no firm D call. The V gene lost 6 bases and the J gene lost 1 base, with 9 bases spanning the gap. There are 13 residues in the CDR3. CDR3 coding DNA: TGTGCCAGCAGACTAGAGTGGAACACTGAAGCTTTCTTT. Its protein product is CASRLEWNTEAFF.

The chain carries TRBV6-2 or TRBV6-3 and TRBJ1-1; no clear D gene. V was trimmed by 6 bases and J by 1 base, leaving 12 bases between them. This CDR3 has 14 amino acids. Germline V gene data show CDR1 as MNHEY and CDR2 as SVGEGT. The CDR3 loop reads CASSQRYQNTEAFF. CDR3 nucleotide sequence: TGTGCCAGCAGCCAGCGATACCAGAACACTGAAGCTTTCTTT.

This clone was counted a single time. The chain joins TRBV19 to TRBJ1-6; TRBD1 aligns across 9 bases. Germline V CDR1 and CDR2: LNHDA, SQIVND (reference sequence). This CDR3 contains 16 residues. Trimming cost V 3 bases and J 9 bases; bases outside gene matches: 9. CDR3 loop: CASSINWGQGSSPLHF. CDR3 in DNA: TGTGCCAGTAGTATCAATTGGGGACAGGGAAGTTCACCCCTCCACTTT.

The chain joins TRBV5-1 to TRBJ1-2; 7 nucleotides match TRBD1. The CDR3 spans 20 residues. V was pared by 1 base and J by 3 bases, with 21 bases of the junction left unmatched. Germline-derived CDR1 and CDR2 are SGHRS and YFSETQ. The CDR3 region is CASSLMPGPDRLVNYYGYTF. CDR3 sequence (DNA): TGCGCCAGCAGCTTGATGCCCGGCCCGGACAGGCTCGTTAATTACTATGGCTACACCTTC.

V and J are TRBV4-1 and TRBJ2-2, with D hard to call. Germline V gene sequence: CDR1 MGHRA, CDR2 YSYEKL. The ends were cut back, 2 bases at V and 2 bases at J, with 12 bases in the middle. This CDR3 spans 16 amino acids. CDR3: CASSQFAGTNTGELFF. In DNA, the CDR3 is TGCGCCAGCAGCCAATTCGCAGGCACAAACACCGGGGAGCTGTTTTTT.

V is TRBV6-4 and J is TRBJ2-1, with D possibly TRBD2 on 6 matching bases. This CDR3 has 13 amino acids. The germline V and J ends were trimmed by 4 bases and 2 bases, with 6 bases remaining between them. The V gene's germline CDR1 is MRHNA and CDR2 SNTAGT. The CDR3 protein is CASSAGAYNEQFF. The CDR3 nucleotides read TGTGCCAGCAGTGCGGGGGCCTACAATGAGCAGTTCTTC.

V gene TRBV5-5 combines with J gene TRBJ2-7; 7 positions agree with TRBD2. CDR3 length: 14 residues. CDR1 is SGHKS, CDR2 YYEKEE, per germline (reference sequence). Germline trimming cut 4 bases from V and 3 bases from J; bases unmatched to any gene: 7. The CDR3 sequence is CASSPYAGDYEQYF. CDR3 DNA sequence: TGTGCCAGCAGCCCGTATGCGGGGGACTACGAGCAGTACTTC.

The V call is TRBV29-1, the J call TRBJ2-1, with D unresolved. V was cut by 1 base and J by 10 bases, with 11 bases left in between. Germline CDR1 reads SQVTM; CDR2 reads ANQGSEA. The CDR3 is 12 residues long. The CDR3: CSVEGPPEEQFF. In DNA, the CDR3 is TGCAGCGTTGAAGGGCCACCTGAGGAGCAGTTCTTC.

This clone occurred once. The J gene is TRBJ1-6, the V gene TRBV5-1, with TRBD1 as a possible D gene (6 bases). CDR1 is SGHRS, CDR2 YFSETQ, per germline. Trimming shortened V by 0 bases and J by 8 bases, and 24 bases separated the two germline ends. CDR3 length equals 19 residues. In DNA, the CDR3 is TGCGCCAGCAGCTTGGGTAAAGTGGGTCACGGGACATCCCATTCACCCCTCCACTTT. It translates to CASSLGKVGHGTSHSPLHF.

CDR3 in DNA: TGTGCCAGCCGGCGGCCCGGGACTAGCTACGAGCAGTACTTC. This codes for CASRRPGTSYEQYF. The chain recombines TRBV27 with TRBJ2-7, with 8 bases lining up with TRBD2. V lost 8 bases and J lost 3; bases outside the gene matches: 9. This CDR3 has 14 amino acids. Germline V gene data show CDR1 as MNHEY and CDR2 as SMNVEV (reference sequence).

The chain is built from TRBV30 and TRBJ1-2, with D possibly TRBD1 on 5 matching bases. The germline V and J ends were trimmed by 4 bases and 8 bases, with 20 bases remaining between them. There are 14 residues in the CDR3. Germline CDR1 GTSNPN, CDR2 SVGIG (reference sequence). CDR3 residues: CAWTWISGRGGYTF. The CDR3 coding sequence is TGTGCCTGGACGTGGATTTCAGGGAGGGGCGGCTACACCTTC.

This clone turned up a few times. The CDR3 region is CASSQEGAYGSANTGELFF. The CDR3 nucleotides are TGCGCCAGCAGCCAAGAAGGGGCGTATGGGTCCGCGAACACCGGGGAGCTGTTTTTT. V is TRBV4-3 and J is TRBJ2-2; D may be TRBD1 (5 bases). Germline V CDR1 and CDR2: LGHNA, YSLEER. The V gene lost 0 bases and the J gene lost 0 bases, with 17 bases spanning the gap. The CDR3 consists of 19 residues.

This clone has just a few counts. The V call is TRBV29-1, the J call TRBJ2-5; D call uncertain. The germline V gene encodes CDR1 SQVTM and CDR2 ANQGSEA. CDR3 length: 13 amino acids. Trimming left V 3 bases short and J 6 bases short, with 14 bases between. The CDR3 spells CSVDDEGTQTQYF. CDR3 DNA: TGCAGCGTTGATGACGAAGGCACACAGACCCAGTACTTC.

The CDR3 DNA reads TGCGCCAGCAGCCAGGCTGGGGGCGAGCAGTACTTC. The encoded protein is CASSQAGGEQYF. The chain joins TRBV4-3 to TRBJ2-7, with D perhaps assigned TRBD1 or TRBD2 (5 bases each). This CDR3 is built from 12 residues. Trimming shortened V by 3 bases and J by 6 bases, and 9 bases separated the two germline ends. Per germline, CDR1 LGHNA and CDR2 YSLEER.